This T cell receptor beta chain was captured by sequencing in a study of lymphopenia after photon versus proton radiotherapy (dated by TCRdb to the late 2010s). In terms of the full investigation: In patients with gastrointestinal tumors who developed high-grade lymphopenia, the study compared the immunological effects of photon radiation therapy with those of proton radiation therapy. The approximately 20 patients in the cohort had gastrointestinal tumors, were treated with either photon or proton therapy, and subsequently developed lymphopenia. The study aimed to characterize how the two radiation modalities differ in their impact on the immune system.

CDR1 and CDR2 were assigned from the germline V gene as LGHNA and YNFKEQ. Ends trimmed: V by 0 bases, J by 4 bases; bases unmatched to a gene: 8. From its cysteine to its phenylalanine, the CDR3 spans 17 amino acids. Only the CDR3 DNA is retained, 51 bases long and in frame from the first base. The full study reports these points: After the lymphocyte count nadir, repertoires from photon-treated patients showed oligoclonal expansion, particularly of CD8+ Temra cells, and this expansion drove the decline in diversity. Among patients across the cohort who died, overall survival time showed an inverse correlation with a larger post-nadir drop in TCR diversity. Relative stability during treatment was observed in proton-treated patients, whereas loss of naive T cells and TCR diversity and gain of effector/memory populations were observed in photon-treated patients. The authors looked at the survival association only in patients who died, and they framed better survival with proton therapy as a possibility rather than a demonstrated result.

The library came from the immunoSEQ multiplex PCR assay. T cell repertoires were profiled with deep sequencing of rearranged TCR beta loci together with multiparametric flow cytometry. As stored in TCRdb, this immuneACCESS dataset retains in-frame rearrangements with V and J assigned. A fraction of the clones does not appear; measured against another copy, unresolved V genes explain less than half of the discrepancy, and the remainder lacks a known reason. For this sample there are 18,000 or so clones; about 88% appear just once. More than 8.5% of the sample is in the top ten clones. Of note for this clone: Its cognate antigen has yet to be identified. Per-base quality was not reported, and no clone a single base away is much larger than it.

The sequence derives from a man in his 70s with pancreatic cancer. In this chain, TRBV4-2 is recombined with TRBJ2-1; 8 of the junction bases match TRBD2. Sample: peripheral blood, taken from a patient treated with proton-based radiotherapy. The CDR3 corresponds to CASSQDFAGGRYNEQFF. The DNA sequence reads TGTGCCAGCAGCCAAGACTTTGCGGGAGGAAGGTACAATGAGCAGTTCTTC.